The following is a T cell receptor beta chain sequence with its context. An end of the junction differs from the germline gene, which may be a read error. Profiling relied on immunoSEQ multiplex PCR, and the TCRdb table lists in-frame clones only, not all of them. The repertoire holds more than 95,000 clones, over 80% seen once, with approximately 0.58% in the top ten. This specimen comes from a study of control samples from healthy donors and cancer patients. The germline V gene encodes CDR1 SGHRS and CDR2 YFSETQ. CDR3 length: 14 amino acids. The rearrangement links TRBV5-1 to TRBJ2-1, with D uncertain. This receptor was obtained from an elderly man with head and neck cancer. The material sequenced was PBMCs. The CDR3 protein is CASGLVPRYNEQFF. CDR3 nucleotide sequence: TGCGCCAGCGGCTTGGTGCCCCGGTACAATGAGCAGTTCTTC.